The present T cell receptor (beta chain) was sequenced within a study of Ad26.COV2.S vaccination and SARS-CoV-2 variants. Study context: Doses of Ad26.COV2.S were injected into muscle once or twice, 56 days apart. Regarding the study as a whole: Relative to placebo recipients, vaccine recipients exhibited elevated spike-specific TCR breadth. Whether participants received vaccine or placebo, their non-spike TCR breadth was similar.

Treatment denoted: approximately 18 received Ad26.COV2.S at low or high dose, single or two shots; about 5 received placebo; per-sample allocation not given. Vaccine and placebo recipients were sampled on day 63 after the first injection. Within Boston, the person who donated was an adult of 18-55 years. Germline V CDR1 and CDR2: MNHEY, SMNVEV (reference sequence). The CDR3 has 13 residues. V was clipped by 1 base and J by 4 bases, with 8 bases between them. Produced via immunoSEQ multiplex PCR; TCRdb's table is partial and in-frame only. This sample carries approximately 450,000 clones, around 90% of them seen once, and the ten largest clones take 12%. For this clone: Antigen: not known.

The specimen was peripheral blood, collected in a trial of Ad26.COV2.S vaccine versus placebo. The rearrangement links TRBV27 to TRBJ2-7, with D unclear. The receptor was derived from a person aged 18-60 years who received the Ad26.COV2.S COVID-19 vaccine or a placebo. The DNA for the CDR3 is TGTGCCAGCAGTTTATTGGGTAAATACGAGCAGTACTTC. Its protein product is CASSLLGKYEQYF.